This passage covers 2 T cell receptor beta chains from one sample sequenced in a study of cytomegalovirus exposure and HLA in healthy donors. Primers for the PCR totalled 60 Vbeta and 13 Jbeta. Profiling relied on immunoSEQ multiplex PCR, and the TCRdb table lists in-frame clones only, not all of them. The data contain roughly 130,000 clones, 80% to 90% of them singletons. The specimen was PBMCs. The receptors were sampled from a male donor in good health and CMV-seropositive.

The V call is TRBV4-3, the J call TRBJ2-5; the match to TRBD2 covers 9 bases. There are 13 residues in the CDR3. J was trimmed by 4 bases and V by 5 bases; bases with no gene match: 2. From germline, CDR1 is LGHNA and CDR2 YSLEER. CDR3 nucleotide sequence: TGCGCCAGCAGCGCGGGGGGGAGAGAGACCCAGTACTTC. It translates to CASSAGGRETQYF.

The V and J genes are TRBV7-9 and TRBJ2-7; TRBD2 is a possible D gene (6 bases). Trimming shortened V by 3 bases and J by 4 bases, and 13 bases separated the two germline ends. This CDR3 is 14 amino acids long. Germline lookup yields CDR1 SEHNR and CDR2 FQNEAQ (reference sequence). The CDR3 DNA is TGTGCCAGCAGCTTGCGGGGCGGGGAATACGAGCAGTACTTC. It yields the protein CASSLRGGEYEQYF.